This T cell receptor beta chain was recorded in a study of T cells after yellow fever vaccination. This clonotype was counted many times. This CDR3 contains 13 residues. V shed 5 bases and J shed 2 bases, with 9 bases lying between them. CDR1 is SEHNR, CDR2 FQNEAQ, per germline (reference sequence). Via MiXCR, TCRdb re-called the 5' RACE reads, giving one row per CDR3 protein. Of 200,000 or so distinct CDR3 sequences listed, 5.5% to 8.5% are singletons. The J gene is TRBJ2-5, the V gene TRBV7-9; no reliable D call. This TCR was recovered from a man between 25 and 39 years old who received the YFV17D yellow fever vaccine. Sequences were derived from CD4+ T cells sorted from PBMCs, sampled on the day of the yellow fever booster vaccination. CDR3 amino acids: CASSHTMQETQYF. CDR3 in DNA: TGTGCCAGCAGCCATACAATGCAAGAGACCCAGTACTTC. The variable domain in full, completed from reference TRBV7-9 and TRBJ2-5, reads DTGVSQNPRHKITKRGQNVTFRCDPISEHNRLYWYRQTLGQGPEFLTYFQNEAQLEKSRLLSDRFSAERPKGSFSTLEIQRTEQGDSAMYLCASSHTMQETQYFGPGTRLLVL.